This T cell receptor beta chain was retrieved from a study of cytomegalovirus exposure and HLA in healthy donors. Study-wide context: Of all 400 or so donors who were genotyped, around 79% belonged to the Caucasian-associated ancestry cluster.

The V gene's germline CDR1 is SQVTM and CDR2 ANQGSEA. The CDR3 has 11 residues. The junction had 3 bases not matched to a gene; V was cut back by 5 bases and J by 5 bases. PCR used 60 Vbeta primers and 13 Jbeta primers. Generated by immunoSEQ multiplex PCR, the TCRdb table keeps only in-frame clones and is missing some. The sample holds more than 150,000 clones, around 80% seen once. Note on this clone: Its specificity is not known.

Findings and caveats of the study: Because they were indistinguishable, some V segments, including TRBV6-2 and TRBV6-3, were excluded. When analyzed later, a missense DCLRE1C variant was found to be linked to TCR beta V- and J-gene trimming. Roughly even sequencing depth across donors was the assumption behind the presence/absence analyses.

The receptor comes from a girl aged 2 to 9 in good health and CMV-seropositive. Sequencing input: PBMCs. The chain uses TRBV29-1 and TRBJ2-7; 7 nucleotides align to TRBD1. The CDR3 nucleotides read TGCAGCGTTATGACAGGGCACGAGCAGTACTTC. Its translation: CSVMTGHEQYF.